Listed below are T cell receptor beta chains from one sample, sequenced in a study of blood T cell repertoires in COVID-19. TCRdb keeps only in-frame clones here, not all; method: immunoSEQ multiplex PCR. The sample lists about 390,000 clones, 80% to 90% occurring once. The sample consisted of PBMCs or T cells enriched from blood (not recorded which). The receptors stem from a woman in her fifties or sixties who had recovered from COVID-19. Each CDR3 is given with its conserved first and last residue. Each record gives: D gene, clone size, J gene, V gene, CDR3 protein, CDR3 DNA. A D gene is named only where the DNA matches it firmly. Only some rows state a clone size, as once, few, many or a class for expanded clones.

d_call: TRBD1
clone_size: -
j_call: TRBJ1-2
v_call: TRBV5-1
cdr3_aa: CASTRKPGQGHAEGGYTF
cdr3_nt: TGCGCCAGCACCAGAAAACCGGGACAGGGCCATGCAGAGGGTGGCTACACCTTC

d_call: -
clone_size: -
j_call: TRBJ2-2
v_call: TRBV10-3
cdr3_aa: CAISEWDSLTGELFF
cdr3_nt: TGTGCCATCAGTGAGTGGGACTCCCTCACCGGGGAGCTGTTTTTT

d_call: -
clone_size: -
j_call: TRBJ2-3
v_call: TRBV24-1
cdr3_aa: CATSGGGLWADTQYF
cdr3_nt: TGTGCCACCAGTGGGGGGGGGCTGTGGGCAGATACGCAGTATTTT

d_call: -
clone_size: -
j_call: TRBJ2-3
v_call: TRBV2
cdr3_aa: CASRAGTDTQYF
cdr3_nt: TGTGCCAGCCGTGCAGGCACAGATACGCAGTATTTT

d_call: -
clone_size: -
j_call: TRBJ2-2
v_call: TRBV4-3
cdr3_aa: CASSQDVAGELFF
cdr3_nt: TGCGCCAGCAGCCAAGACGTAGCCGGGGAGCTGTTTTTT

d_call: TRBD1
clone_size: -
j_call: TRBJ1-6
v_call: TRBV27
cdr3_aa: CASSLDRGSYNSPLHF
cdr3_nt: TGTGCCAGCAGCCTAGACAGGGGCTCCTATAATTCACCCCTCCACTTT

d_call: TRBD1
clone_size: -
j_call: TRBJ1-1
v_call: TRBV4-2
cdr3_aa: CASSQDYRGRSQDTEAFF
cdr3_nt: TGTGCCAGCAGCCAAGACTACAGGGGGCGTTCTCAGGACACTGAAGCTTTCTTT

d_call: -
clone_size: once
j_call: TRBJ1-3
v_call: TRBV27
cdr3_aa: CASISGNTIYF
cdr3_nt: TGTGCCAGTATCTCTGGAAACACCATATATTTT

d_call: TRBD2
clone_size: -
j_call: TRBJ2-3
v_call: TRBV5-1
cdr3_aa: CASRAGLAGTTDTQYF
cdr3_nt: TGCGCCAGCCGAGCTGGGCTAGCGGGCACCACAGATACGCAGTATTTT

d_call: -
clone_size: -
j_call: TRBJ2-4
v_call: TRBV21-1
cdr3_aa: CASSKARAVEAKNIQYF
cdr3_nt: TGTGCCAGCAGCAAAGCGCGGGCAGTAGAAGCCAAAAACATTCAGTACTTC

d_call: TRBD1
clone_size: -
j_call: TRBJ1-1
v_call: TRBV14
cdr3_aa: CASSQADRGNTEAFF
cdr3_nt: TGTGCCAGCAGCCAGGCTGACAGGGGGAACACTGAAGCTTTCTTT

d_call: -
clone_size: -
j_call: TRBJ1-2
v_call: TRBV19
cdr3_aa: CASSAQPLREKGYTF
cdr3_nt: TGTGCCAGTAGTGCACAGCCCCTAAGAGAGAAGGGCTACACCTTC

d_call: -
clone_size: -
j_call: TRBJ2-5
v_call: TRBV20-1
cdr3_aa: CSASRLEETQYF
cdr3_nt: TGCAGTGCTAGTCGACTAGAAGAGACCCAGTACTTC

d_call: -
clone_size: -
j_call: TRBJ1-2
v_call: TRBV18
cdr3_aa: CASSLLTGIDGYTF
cdr3_nt: TGTGCCAGCTCACTCCTTACAGGGATAGATGGCTACACCTTC

d_call: TRBD1
clone_size: -
j_call: TRBJ1-2
v_call: TRBV5-4
cdr3_aa: CASRSQGADYGYTF
cdr3_nt: TGTGCCAGCAGATCACAGGGGGCGGACTATGGCTACACCTTC

d_call: TRBD2
clone_size: -
j_call: TRBJ2-3
v_call: TRBV30
cdr3_aa: CAWSAPTSGGRDTQYF
cdr3_nt: TGTGCCTGGAGTGCCCCTACTAGCGGGGGGAGGGATACGCAGTATTTT

d_call: -
clone_size: -
j_call: TRBJ2-5
v_call: TRBV9
cdr3_aa: CASSDFRGETQYF
cdr3_nt: TGTGCCAGCAGCGATTTCAGGGGAGAGACCCAGTACTTC

d_call: -
clone_size: -
j_call: TRBJ1-4
v_call: TRBV28
cdr3_aa: CASSERGSWEKLFF
cdr3_nt: TGTGCCAGCAGTGAACGGGGGTCCTGGGAAAAACTGTTTTTT

d_call: -
clone_size: -
j_call: TRBJ1-2
v_call: TRBV2
cdr3_aa: CASSAGMTVYGYTF
cdr3_nt: TGTGCCAGCAGCGCGGGAATGACAGTCTATGGCTACACCTTC

d_call: TRBD1
clone_size: -
j_call: TRBJ1-1
v_call: TRBV7-2
cdr3_aa: CASSHGQGNTEAFF
cdr3_nt: TGTGCCAGCAGCCACGGACAGGGGAACACTGAAGCTTTCTTT

d_call: -
clone_size: -
j_call: TRBJ1-5
v_call: TRBV30
cdr3_aa: CAWSVGGGGNQPQHF
cdr3_nt: TGTGCCTGGAGTGTAGGGGGGGGCGGCAATCAGCCCCAGCATTTT

d_call: TRBD1
clone_size: -
j_call: TRBJ2-5
v_call: TRBV3-1/TRBV3-2
cdr3_aa: CASSPQRGLISAQYF
cdr3_nt: TGTGCCAGCAGCCCACAAAGGGGGCTAATTAGTGCCCAGTACTTC

d_call: TRBD1
clone_size: -
j_call: TRBJ2-7
v_call: TRBV19
cdr3_aa: CASSIGQGVAYEQYF
cdr3_nt: TGTGCCAGTAGTATCGGACAGGGGGTGGCCTACGAGCAGTACTTC

d_call: TRBD1
clone_size: few
j_call: TRBJ1-4
v_call: TRBV7-2
cdr3_aa: CASSLTSGQWNEKLFF
cdr3_nt: TGTGCCAGCAGCTTAACCTCGGGACAGTGGAATGAAAAACTGTTTTTT

d_call: TRBD1
clone_size: -
j_call: TRBJ1-1
v_call: TRBV7-6
cdr3_aa: CASSSRGLDRQKNTEAFF
cdr3_nt: TGTGCCAGCAGCTCCAGGGGGCTTGATCGGCAGAAGAACACTGAAGCTTTCTTT

d_call: TRBD1
clone_size: -
j_call: TRBJ1-2
v_call: TRBV29-1
cdr3_aa: CSVRTGEAYGYTF
cdr3_nt: TGCAGCGTGCGGACAGGGGAGGCCTATGGCTACACCTTC

d_call: -
clone_size: once
j_call: TRBJ2-7
v_call: TRBV23-1
cdr3_aa: CASSQGPLDTYEQYF
cdr3_nt: TGCGCCAGCAGTCAGGGCCCACTTGACACCTACGAGCAGTACTTC

d_call: -
clone_size: -
j_call: TRBJ1-6
v_call: TRBV7-9
cdr3_aa: CASSFGGLNSPLHF
cdr3_nt: TGTGCCAGCAGCTTTGGTGGCCTTAATTCACCCCTCCACTTT

d_call: TRBD1
clone_size: -
j_call: TRBJ1-2
v_call: TRBV5-8
cdr3_aa: CASGDRDYGYTF
cdr3_nt: TGTGCCAGCGGGGACAGGGACTATGGCTACACCTTC

d_call: TRBD1
clone_size: -
j_call: TRBJ1-2
v_call: TRBV2
cdr3_aa: CASSARDRTSYGYTF
cdr3_nt: TGTGCCAGCAGTGCCCGGGACAGAACATCATATGGCTACACCTTC

d_call: -
clone_size: -
j_call: TRBJ1-5
v_call: TRBV4-2
cdr3_aa: CASSQDLYQPQHF
cdr3_nt: TGTGCCAGCAGCCAAGATCTTTATCAGCCCCAGCATTTT

d_call: -
clone_size: few
j_call: TRBJ1-2
v_call: TRBV7-2
cdr3_aa: CASSLQGRSYTF
cdr3_nt: TGTGCCAGCAGCTTACAGGGGCGTAGCTACACCTTC

d_call: -
clone_size: -
j_call: TRBJ2-5
v_call: TRBV30
cdr3_aa: CAWNIKGGGQYF
cdr3_nt: TGTGCCTGGAATATAAAAGGGGGTGGCCAGTACTTC

d_call: -
clone_size: -
j_call: TRBJ1-1
v_call: TRBV24-1
cdr3_aa: CATSDVAGNTEAFF
cdr3_nt: TGTGCCACCAGTGACGTCGCAGGGAACACTGAAGCTTTCTTT

d_call: TRBD1
clone_size: -
j_call: TRBJ1-1
v_call: TRBV5-6
cdr3_aa: CASSLVTGWVVGGEAFF
cdr3_nt: TGTGCCAGCAGCTTGGTGACAGGGTGGGTTGTGGGTGGTGAAGCTTTCTTT

d_call: TRBD1
clone_size: -
j_call: TRBJ1-5
v_call: TRBV7-9
cdr3_aa: CASSLGTGGSNQPQHF
cdr3_nt: TGTGCCAGCAGCTTAGGTACAGGGGGTAGCAATCAGCCCCAGCATTTT

d_call: TRBD1
clone_size: -
j_call: TRBJ2-7
v_call: TRBV19
cdr3_aa: CASKGASYEQYF
cdr3_nt: TGTGCCAGCAAGGGGGCGTCGTACGAGCAGTACTTC

d_call: TRBD2
clone_size: -
j_call: TRBJ2-1
v_call: TRBV11-3
cdr3_aa: CASSLPSGETNEQFF
cdr3_nt: TGTGCCAGCAGCCTCCCTAGCGGGGAGACCAATGAGCAGTTCTTC

d_call: TRBD2
clone_size: -
j_call: TRBJ2-1
v_call: TRBV19
cdr3_aa: CASRPGGAGGPYHNEQFF
cdr3_nt: TGTGCCAGCCGGCCTGGAGGAGCGGGGGGGCCATACCACAATGAGCAGTTCTTC

d_call: TRBD2
clone_size: -
j_call: TRBJ2-3
v_call: TRBV5-4
cdr3_aa: CASSLGLAGGQDTQYF
cdr3_nt: TGTGCCAGCAGCTTGGGACTAGCGGGGGGTCAGGATACGCAGTATTTT